These 27 T cell receptor beta chains came from one sample sequenced in a study of T cell clonality in common variable immunodeficiency. Study-level results: In common variable immunodeficiency, TCR beta chains reportedly carried fewer deletions and N-nucleotide insertions.

Libraries were prepared by immunoSEQ multiplex PCR; TCRdb keeps only in-frame clonotypes and omits some of them. The data list 10,000 to 13,000 clones, none observed once; 6% to 7% falls to the top ten. Their antigens remain unidentified. Sequences were obtained from peripheral blood mononuclear cells. The source is a human donor with common variable immunodeficiency.

This clone was detected only a few times. Read coverage stops 3 residues before the CDR3 terminus; the germline J gene supplies the remainder. The chain employs TRBV19 and TRBJ2-1; TRBD2 is a possible D gene (5 bases). V was cut by 3 bases and J by 5 bases, with 14 bases left in between. The CDR3 is made up of 15 amino acids. Per the germline V gene, CDR1 is LNHDA and CDR2 is SQIVND (reference sequence). The CDR3 is CASSMFGGSHNEQFF. The part of the CDR3 DNA that was read is TGTGCCAGTAGTATGTTTGGCGGGTCTCACAATGAG.

This clone was counted a few times. The observed sequence ends 3 residues before the CDR3 terminus, with the missing tail filled in from the germline J gene. The chain links TRBV19 to TRBJ1-1, with a tentative D call TRBD1 (6 bases). Trimming cost V 4 bases and J 0 bases, with 12 bases left between them. The CDR3 contains 15 residues. Germline V gene sequence: CDR1 LNHDA, CDR2 SQIVND (reference sequence). The CDR3 bases that were read are TGTGCCAGTAGTAACGACAGGTTAATGAACACTGAA. The encoded protein is CASSNDRLMNTE. The whole CDR3 region reads CASSNDRLMNTEAFF.

As for this clone: The read terminates 3 residues before the CDR3 end, so the remaining end is supplied by the germline J gene. The chain couples TRBV19 to TRBJ2-6, with TRBD1 matching 7 bases. The CDR3 has 17 residues. Germline-derived CDR1 and CDR2 are LNHDA and SQIVND (reference sequence). The V gene end was trimmed by 6 bases and the J gene end by 0 bases; junction bases not matched to a gene: 8. Incomplete CDR3 DNA: TGTGCCAGTAGCCCACAGGGGCCTCTCTCTGGGGCCAACGTC. Encoded protein: CASSPQGPLSGANV. The whole CDR3 region reads CASSPQGPLSGANVLTF.

The table lists this clone with many counts. The CDR3 is cut off 3 residues early in the read; its end comes from the germline J gene. The chain joins TRBV20-1 to TRBJ1-6; D remains unclear. Trimming took off 2 bases at V and 1 base at J, with 12 bases between the two ends. This CDR3 contains 16 residues. CDR1 is DFQATT, CDR2 SNEGSKA, per germline (reference sequence). CDR3 loop: CSARSVLGSYNSPLHF. The DNA read from the CDR3 is TGCAGTGCTAGATCAGTCTTAGGGTCCTATAATTCACCC.

In the case of this clone: The CDR3 end lies 3 residues beyond the end of the read and is filled in from the germline J gene. The chain employs TRBV7-9 and TRBJ1-2; 12 bases are a match to TRBD1. The CDR3 sequence is 15 residues long. CDR1 is SEHNR and CDR2 is FQNEAQ in the germline V gene (reference sequence). J was trimmed by 6 bases and V by 3 bases; bases with no gene match: 5. The sequenced part of the CDR3 DNA is TGTGCCAGCAGCTTTGGGGACAGGGGGCTGGATGGC. Protein: CASSFGDRGLDG. The whole CDR3 sequence is CASSFGDRGLDGYTF.

In its sample, this clone was seen a few times. The missing CDR3 end, 3 residues past where the read stops, is filled in from the germline J gene. V is TRBV7-3 and J is TRBJ2-7; TRBD2 matches at 14 bases. After removal of 5 bases from V and 5 bases from J, the junction contained 5 bases not matched to a gene. Germline assignment: CDR1 SGHTA and CDR2 FQGTGA. This CDR3 spans 15 amino acids. CDR3 in amino acids: CASSQTSGRADEQYF. The CDR3 bases that were read are TGTGCCAGCAGCCAGACTAGCGGGAGGGCCGACGAG.

This clone turned up a few times. The sequenced fragment ends 3 residues before the CDR3 boundary, so the rest is inferred from the germline J gene. The rearrangement links TRBV18 to TRBJ2-3, with 11 bases aligning to TRBD2. V gave up 1 base and J gave up 3 bases; unmatched junction bases: 9. This CDR3 spans 18 amino acids. CDR1 is KGHSH and CDR2 is LQKENI in the germline V gene. CDR3 sequence reads: CASSPRLAGGGGTDTQYF. The covered CDR3 bases are TGTGCCAGCTCACCACGGCTAGCGGGAGGCGGTGGGACAGATACG.

Turning to this clone: The read ends 3 residues shy of where the CDR3 ends; the end is completed using the germline J gene. The chain has TRBV20-1 and TRBJ1-2; possible D gene TRBD1, 6 bases. The CDR3 has 17 residues. V lost 0 bases to trimming and J lost 0 bases, with 17 bases between them. Germline CDR1 is DFQATT and CDR2 is SNEGSKA (reference sequence). The CDR3: CSARDRAPGHTNYGYTF. CDR3 DNA (partial): TGCAGTGCTAGAGATCGGGCGCCGGGACACACTAACTATGGC.

With respect to this clone: The DNA ends 3 residues before the CDR3 does, and the rest of the CDR3 is filled in from the germline J gene. This chain joins TRBV19 and TRBJ2-3, with 9 bases matching TRBD2. Germline V lookup: CDR1 LNHDA, CDR2 SQIVND (reference sequence). V gave up 5 bases and J gave up 4 bases; unmatched junction bases: 4. This CDR3 region has 14 residues. The CDR3 spells CASSSGTSSDTQYF. CDR3 bases read: TGTGCCAGTAGTTCTGGGACTAGCTCAGATACG. The full variable domain, completed using reference TRBV19 and TRBJ2-3, is DGGITQSPKYLFRKEGQNVTLSCEQNLNHDAMYWYRQDPGQGLRLIYYSQIVNDFQKGDIAEGYSVSREKKESFPLTVTSAQKNPTAFYLCASSSGTSSDTQYFGPGTRLTVL.

This clone was detected only a few times. The read ends 3 residues before the CDR3 terminus; that terminus is restored from the germline J gene. The genes are TRBV19 and TRBJ2-7; 7 bases match TRBD2. Germline-derived CDR1 and CDR2 are LNHDA and SQIVND (reference sequence). Trimming took 4 bases from V and 5 from J; bases not matched to a gene: 17. The CDR3 length is 17 residues. The CDR3 bases that were read are TGTGCCAGTAGTAGCGGGAGTAGCTGGCTAAGCAGGCACGAG. This gives the protein CASSSGSSWLSRHE. The CDR3 as a whole reads CASSSGSSWLSRHEQYF.

This clone was picked up a small number of times. With the read ending 3 residues before the CDR3 end, the germline J gene is used to fill in that end. The chain links TRBV7-9 to TRBJ1-1; D remains ambiguous. In germline, CDR1 is SEHNR, CDR2 FQNEAQ (reference sequence). V was cut by 5 bases and J by 0 bases, with 13 bases left in between. There are 15 residues in the CDR3. The sequenced CDR3 bases are TGTGCCAGCAGCCCGATGCAGGTTGTGAACACTGAA. Its translation is CASSPMQVVNTE. The full-length CDR3 reads as CASSPMQVVNTEAFF.

This clone was seen a few times. The read terminates 3 residues before the CDR3 end, so the remaining end is supplied by the germline J gene. The chain combines TRBV13 with TRBJ2-1; the match to TRBD2 covers 7 bases. V gave up 5 bases and J gave up 7 bases; unmatched junction bases: 11. The V gene's germline CDR1 is PRHDT and CDR2 FYEKMQ (reference sequence). The CDR3 sequence is 15 residues long. This CDR3 reads CASSPGAGTWNEQFF. The CDR3 bases that were read are TGTGCCAGCAGCCCCGGAGCGGGAACGTGGAATGAG.

This clone was found a few times. Read coverage stops 3 residues before the CDR3 terminus; the germline J gene supplies the remainder. The chain is built from TRBV5-1 and TRBJ2-7; a possible D gene is TRBD2 (5 bases). The CDR3 consists of 13 residues. CDR1 is SGHRS, CDR2 YFSETQ, per germline. Trimming took off 4 bases at V and 3 bases at J, with 11 bases between the two ends. The CDR3 region is CASSPSLVYEQYF. Incomplete CDR3 DNA: TGCGCCAGCAGCCCCTCACTAGTCTACGAG.

This clone was counted between two and nine times. Read data end 3 residues before the CDR3 end; the end is taken from the germline J gene. The genes are TRBV19 and TRBJ2-7, with 11 bases identical to TRBD2. Germline CDR1 is LNHDA and CDR2 is SQIVND (reference sequence). This CDR3 contains 14 residues. V shed 6 bases and J 4 bases; nucleotides not matched to a gene: 5. The part of the CDR3 DNA that was read is TGTGCCAGTAGACCAGGGACTAGCGGTTACGAG. It specifies CASRPGTSGYE. The whole CDR3 protein is CASRPGTSGYEQYF.

This clone occurred a few times. The read terminates 3 residues before the CDR3 end, so the remaining end is supplied by the germline J gene. The chain recombines TRBV18 with TRBJ2-1; D is perhaps TRBD1 (5 bases). The germline V and J ends were trimmed by 1 base and 8 bases, with 9 bases remaining between them. The CDR3 totals 13 residues. Germline CDR1 reads KGHSH; CDR2 reads LQKENI. CDR3 DNA (partial): TGTGCCAGCTCACCACGACAGATGGATGAG. Translating gives CASSPRQMDE. The entire CDR3 is CASSPRQMDEQFF.

In its sample, this clone was seen a few times. Compared with germline, one end of the junction differs, possibly owing to a read error. Read coverage stops 3 residues before the CDR3 terminus; the germline J gene supplies the remainder. The chain couples TRBV7-7 to TRBJ2-7, with D perhaps being TRBD1 or TRBD2 (6 bases each). The CDR3 consists of 13 residues. The V gene's germline CDR1 is SSHAT and CDR2 FNYEAQ (reference sequence). CDR3 bases read: TGTGCTAGCAGCTTAGCGGACAGCTACGAG. Translation: CASSLADSYE. The entire CDR3 protein is CASSLADSYEQYF.

As concerns this clone: The read ends 3 residues early relative to the CDR3; the germline J gene fills the gap. The chain combines TRBV18 with TRBJ1-1; 11 nucleotides align to TRBD1. CDR1 is KGHSH and CDR2 is LQKENI in the germline V gene. This CDR3 region has 17 residues. The V segment lost 5 bases and the J segment 3 bases; nucleotides outside the gene matches: 11. CDR3 loop: CASSGTGTGGGDTEAFF. Incomplete CDR3 DNA: TGTGCCAGCTCAGGGACCGGGACAGGGGGGGGAGACACTGAA. Full variable domain (rest looked up from reference TRBV18 and TRBJ1-1): NAGVMQNPRHLVRRRGQEARLRCSPMKGHSHVYWYRQLPEEGLKFMVYLQKENIIDESGMPKERFSAEFPKEGPSILRIQQVVRGDSAAYFCASSGTGTGGGDTEAFFGQGTRLTVV.

This clone was counted a few times. The CDR3 end is not reached by the read, which stops 3 residues before it; the germline J gene fills it in. V gene TRBV20-1 combines with J gene TRBJ2-3, with a tentative D call TRBD1 (5 bases). Germline lookup yields CDR1 DFQATT and CDR2 SNEGSKA (reference sequence). The CDR3 contains 14 residues. Trimming removed 0 bases at V and 2 bases at J, with 9 bases between. The CDR3 bases that were read are TGCAGTGCTAGAGATTCTGGGGCCACAGATACG. This sequence encodes CSARDSGATDT. The whole CDR3 sequence is CSARDSGATDTQYF.

A note on this clone: Sequencing ends 3 residues short of the CDR3 end; the germline J gene provides the rest. J is TRBJ2-3 and V is TRBV5-1, with 10 nucleotides matching TRBD2. This CDR3 comprises 15 residues. The germline CDR1 and CDR2 sequences are SGHRS and YFSETQ. CDR3 in amino acids: CASSQTSGTGLAQYF. CDR3 DNA, as far as it was read: TGCGCCAGCAGTCAAACTAGCGGGACCGGGCTCGCG.

This clone is classed as medium-sized. Sequencing ends 3 residues short of the CDR3 end; the germline J gene provides the rest. This chain connects TRBV19 to TRBJ1-1, with a weak D call TRBD1 (5 bases). This CDR3 has 14 amino acids. Germline assignment: CDR1 LNHDA and CDR2 SQIVND (reference sequence). Trimming removed 6 bases from V and 3 bases from J, with 14 bases in between. The CDR3 bases that were read are TGTGCCAGTAGCCAACAAGGGGCGGACACTGAA. This codes for CASSQQGADTE. The whole CDR3 is CASSQQGADTEAFF.

On this clone itself: The DNA ends 3 residues before the CDR3 does, and the rest of the CDR3 is filled in from the germline J gene. The V call is TRBV7-9, the J call TRBJ2-7; 8 nucleotides agree with TRBD2. This CDR3 region has 15 residues. Germline-derived CDR1 and CDR2 are SEHNR and FQNEAQ (reference sequence). J lost 3 bases, V lost 7 bases, and 11 bases had no gene match. CDR3 DNA, as far as it was read: TGTGCCAGCATCGAAAGCGGGAGAGAAGACTACGAG. It translates to CASIESGREDYE. The entire CDR3 reads CASIESGREDYEQYF. Full variable domain (rest looked up from reference TRBV7-9 and TRBJ2-7): DTGVSQNPRHKITKRGQNVTFRCDPISEHNRLYWYRQTLGQGPEFLTYFQNEAQLEKSRLLSDRFSAERPKGSFSTLEIQRTEQGDSAMYLCASIESGREDYEQYFGPGTRLTVT.

In this sample, this clone is medium-sized. The missing CDR3 end, 3 residues past where the read stops, is filled in from the germline J gene. This sequence joins TRBV4-2 and TRBJ1-1, with D tentatively TRBD1 (5 bases). This CDR3 contains 16 residues. The germline V gene encodes CDR1 LGHNA and CDR2 YNFKEQ. The germline V and J ends were trimmed by 4 bases and 4 bases, with 19 bases remaining between them. CDR3 bases read: TGTGCCAGCAGCCCTCGTGGGGGGGGAATGAGCACTGAA. Its protein product is CASSPRGGGMSTE. The full-length CDR3 reads as CASSPRGGGMSTEAFF.

To note about this clone: The read halts 3 residues ahead of the CDR3 end, with the missing end drawn from the germline J gene. This chain uses TRBV7-6 with TRBJ2-3; 8 bases agree with TRBD1. The V gene's germline CDR1 is SGHVS and CDR2 FNYEAQ. With V trimmed by 6 bases and J by 0 bases, 14 bases remained unmatched. CDR3 length: 18 amino acids. CDR3 DNA (partial): TGTGCCAGCAGGCCCCGGACAGGGAACCTCCGGAGCACAGATACG. Amino acid sequence: CASRPRTGNLRSTDT. The whole CDR3 sequence is CASRPRTGNLRSTDTQYF.

This clone has more than one count but fewer than ten. With the read ending 3 residues before the CDR3 end, the germline J gene is used to fill in that end. The rearrangement links TRBV5-1 to TRBJ2-7; the D is unclear. The length of the CDR3 is 13 residues. The V gene lost 4 bases and the J gene lost 6 bases, with 14 bases spanning the gap. CDR1 and CDR2 (germline): SGHRS, YFSETQ. The CDR3 is CASSPSVGSEQYF. The part of the CDR3 DNA that was read is TGCGCCAGCAGCCCCAGCGTAGGCTCCGAG. Looking up the rest from reference TRBV5-1 and TRBJ2-7 gives the full variable domain: KAGVTQTPRYLIKTRGQQVTLSCSPISGHRSVSWYQQTPGQGLQFLFEYFSETQRNKGNFPGRFSGRQFSNSRSEMNVSTLELGDSALYLCASSPSVGSEQYFGPGTRLTVT.

The table lists this clone with a few counts. The sequenced fragment ends 3 residues before the CDR3 boundary, so the rest is inferred from the germline J gene. This chain uses TRBV7-9 with TRBJ1-2; D gene ambiguous. The germline V gene has CDR1 SEHNR and CDR2 FQNEAQ (reference sequence). This CDR3 contains 12 residues. The CDR3 here is CASSLVERGYTF. CDR3 DNA, as far as it was read: TGTGCCAGCAGCTTAGTAGAAAGAGGC.

A word on this clone: The CDR3 end lies 3 residues beyond the end of the read and is filled in from the germline J gene. V and J are TRBV7-7 and TRBJ2-2; D is undetermined. Germline-derived CDR1 and CDR2 are SSHAT and FNYEAQ (reference sequence). This CDR3 comprises 13 residues. CDR3 DNA, as far as it was read: TGTGCTAGCTCGGGTTATGAGGCCGGGGAG. Protein: CASSGYEAGE. The CDR3 in its entirety is CASSGYEAGELFF.

Turning to this clone: Sequencing ends 3 residues short of the CDR3 end; the germline J gene provides the rest. The chain has TRBV23-1 and TRBJ2-1; D call uncertain. TRBV23-1 is sorted into the ORF group, with uncertain function. V was pared by 3 bases and J by 3 bases, with 9 bases between. CDR3 length equals 14 residues. The covered CDR3 bases are TGCGCCAGCAGTCAGGAGACACACTACAATGAG. It yields the protein CASSQETHYNE. The CDR3 reads in full as CASSQETHYNEQFF.